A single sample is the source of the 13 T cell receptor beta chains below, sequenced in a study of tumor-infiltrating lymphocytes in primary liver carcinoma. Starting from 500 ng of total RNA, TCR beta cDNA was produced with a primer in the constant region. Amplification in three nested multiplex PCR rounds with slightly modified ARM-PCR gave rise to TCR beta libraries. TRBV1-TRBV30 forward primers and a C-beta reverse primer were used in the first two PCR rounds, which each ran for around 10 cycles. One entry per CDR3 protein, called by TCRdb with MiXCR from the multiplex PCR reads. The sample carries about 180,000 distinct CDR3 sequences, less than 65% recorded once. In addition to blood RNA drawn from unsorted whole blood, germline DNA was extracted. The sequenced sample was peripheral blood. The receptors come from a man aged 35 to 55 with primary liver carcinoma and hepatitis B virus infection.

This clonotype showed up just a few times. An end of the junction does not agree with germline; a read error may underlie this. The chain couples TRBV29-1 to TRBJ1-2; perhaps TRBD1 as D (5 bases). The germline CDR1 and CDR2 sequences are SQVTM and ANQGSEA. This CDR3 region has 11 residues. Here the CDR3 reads CSVDWGYGYAF. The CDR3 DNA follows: TGCAGCGTAGACTGGGGCTATGGCTACGCCTTC.

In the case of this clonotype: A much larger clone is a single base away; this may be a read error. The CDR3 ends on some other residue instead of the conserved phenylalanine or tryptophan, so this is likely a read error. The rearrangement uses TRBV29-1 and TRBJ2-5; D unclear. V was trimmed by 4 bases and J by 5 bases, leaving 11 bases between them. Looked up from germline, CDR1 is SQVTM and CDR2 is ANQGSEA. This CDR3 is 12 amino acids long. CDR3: CSVADGSETQYI. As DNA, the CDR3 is TGCAGCGTTGCTGACGGGTCGGAGACCCAGTACATC.

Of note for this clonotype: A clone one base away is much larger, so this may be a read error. The CDR3: CASSLAGLTGSTDTQYF. The CDR3 DNA reads TGTGCCAGCAGCTTGGCGGGACTAACGGGAAGCACAGATACGCAGTATTTT. V usage is TRBV5-5 and J usage is TRBJ2-3, with 7 bases matching TRBD2. V lost 0 bases, J lost 0 bases, and 7 bases stayed unmatched. The germline gives CDR1 SGHKS, CDR2 YYEKEE (reference sequence). There are 17 residues in the CDR3.

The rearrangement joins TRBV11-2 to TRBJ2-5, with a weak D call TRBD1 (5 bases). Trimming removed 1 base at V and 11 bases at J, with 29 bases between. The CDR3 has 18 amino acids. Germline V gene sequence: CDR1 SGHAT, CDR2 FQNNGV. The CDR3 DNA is TGTGCCAGCAGCTTAGGCCTTGGGGCCCCCAGCTCCTACAATGAGCAGTACTTC. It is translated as CASSLGLGAPSSYNEQYF.

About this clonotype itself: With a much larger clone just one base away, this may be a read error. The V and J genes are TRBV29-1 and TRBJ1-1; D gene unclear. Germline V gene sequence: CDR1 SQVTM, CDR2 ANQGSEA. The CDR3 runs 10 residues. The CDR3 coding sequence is TGCAGCGCCCGTAACACTGAAACTTTCTTT. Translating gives CSARNTETFF.

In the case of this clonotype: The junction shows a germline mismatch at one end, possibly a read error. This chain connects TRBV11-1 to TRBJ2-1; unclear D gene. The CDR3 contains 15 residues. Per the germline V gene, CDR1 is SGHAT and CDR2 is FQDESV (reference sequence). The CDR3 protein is CASSRALSSYNELFF. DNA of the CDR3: TGTGCAAGCAGCCGGGCCTTGAGCTCCTACAATGAGCTGTTCTTC.

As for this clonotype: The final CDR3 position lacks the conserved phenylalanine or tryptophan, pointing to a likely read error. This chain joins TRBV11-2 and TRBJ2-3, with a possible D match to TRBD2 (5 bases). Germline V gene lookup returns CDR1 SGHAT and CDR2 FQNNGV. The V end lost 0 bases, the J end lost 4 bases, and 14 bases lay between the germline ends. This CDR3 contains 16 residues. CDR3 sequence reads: CASSLELRGLADTQYL. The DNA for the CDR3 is TGTGCCAGCAGCTTAGAGCTCCGGGGATTGGCAGATACGCAGTATCTT.

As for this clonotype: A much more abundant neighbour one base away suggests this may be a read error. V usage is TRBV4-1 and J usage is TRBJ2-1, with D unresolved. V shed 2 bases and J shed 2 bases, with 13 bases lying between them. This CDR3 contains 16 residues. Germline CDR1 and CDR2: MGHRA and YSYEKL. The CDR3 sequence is CASSQIADIPYNEQFF. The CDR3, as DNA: TGCGCCAGCAGCCAAATAGCTGATATCCCCTACAATGAGCAGTTCTTC.

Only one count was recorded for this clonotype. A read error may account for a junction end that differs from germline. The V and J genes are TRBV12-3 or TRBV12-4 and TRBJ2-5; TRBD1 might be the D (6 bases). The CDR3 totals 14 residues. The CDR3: CASSPWDNEETLYF. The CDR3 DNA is TGTGCCAGCAGTCCATGGGACAACGAAGAGACCCTGTACTTC.

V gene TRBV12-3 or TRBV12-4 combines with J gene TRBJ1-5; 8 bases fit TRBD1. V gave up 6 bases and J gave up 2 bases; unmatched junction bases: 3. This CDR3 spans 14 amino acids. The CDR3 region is CASSPGQGNQPQHF. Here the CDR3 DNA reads TGTGCCAGCAGCCCGGGACAGGGCAATCAGCCCCAGCATTTT.

The CDR3 protein is CASSPPRNNYGYTF. In DNA, the CDR3 is TGTGCCAGCAGCCCCCCACGCAACAACTATGGCTACACCTTC. J is TRBJ1-2 and V is TRBV7-8; D ambiguous. CDR3 length equals 14 residues. Trimming stripped 5 bases from V and 2 bases from J, with 12 bases between. The germline V gene has CDR1 SGHVS and CDR2 FQNEAQ.

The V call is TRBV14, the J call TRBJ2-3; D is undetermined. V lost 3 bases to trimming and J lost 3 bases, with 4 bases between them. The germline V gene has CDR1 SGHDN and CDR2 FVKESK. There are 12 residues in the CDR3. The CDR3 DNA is TGTGCCAGCAGCCAGCTGACAGATACGCAGTATTTT. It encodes CASSQLTDTQYF.

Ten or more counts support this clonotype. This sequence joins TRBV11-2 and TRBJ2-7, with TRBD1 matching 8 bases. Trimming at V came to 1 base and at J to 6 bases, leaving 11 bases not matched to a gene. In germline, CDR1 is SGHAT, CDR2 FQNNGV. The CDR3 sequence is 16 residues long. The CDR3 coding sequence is TGTGCCAGCAGCTTAGGGGCGGGGACAGGTACGCTCGAGCAGTACTTC. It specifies CASSLGAGTGTLEQYF.